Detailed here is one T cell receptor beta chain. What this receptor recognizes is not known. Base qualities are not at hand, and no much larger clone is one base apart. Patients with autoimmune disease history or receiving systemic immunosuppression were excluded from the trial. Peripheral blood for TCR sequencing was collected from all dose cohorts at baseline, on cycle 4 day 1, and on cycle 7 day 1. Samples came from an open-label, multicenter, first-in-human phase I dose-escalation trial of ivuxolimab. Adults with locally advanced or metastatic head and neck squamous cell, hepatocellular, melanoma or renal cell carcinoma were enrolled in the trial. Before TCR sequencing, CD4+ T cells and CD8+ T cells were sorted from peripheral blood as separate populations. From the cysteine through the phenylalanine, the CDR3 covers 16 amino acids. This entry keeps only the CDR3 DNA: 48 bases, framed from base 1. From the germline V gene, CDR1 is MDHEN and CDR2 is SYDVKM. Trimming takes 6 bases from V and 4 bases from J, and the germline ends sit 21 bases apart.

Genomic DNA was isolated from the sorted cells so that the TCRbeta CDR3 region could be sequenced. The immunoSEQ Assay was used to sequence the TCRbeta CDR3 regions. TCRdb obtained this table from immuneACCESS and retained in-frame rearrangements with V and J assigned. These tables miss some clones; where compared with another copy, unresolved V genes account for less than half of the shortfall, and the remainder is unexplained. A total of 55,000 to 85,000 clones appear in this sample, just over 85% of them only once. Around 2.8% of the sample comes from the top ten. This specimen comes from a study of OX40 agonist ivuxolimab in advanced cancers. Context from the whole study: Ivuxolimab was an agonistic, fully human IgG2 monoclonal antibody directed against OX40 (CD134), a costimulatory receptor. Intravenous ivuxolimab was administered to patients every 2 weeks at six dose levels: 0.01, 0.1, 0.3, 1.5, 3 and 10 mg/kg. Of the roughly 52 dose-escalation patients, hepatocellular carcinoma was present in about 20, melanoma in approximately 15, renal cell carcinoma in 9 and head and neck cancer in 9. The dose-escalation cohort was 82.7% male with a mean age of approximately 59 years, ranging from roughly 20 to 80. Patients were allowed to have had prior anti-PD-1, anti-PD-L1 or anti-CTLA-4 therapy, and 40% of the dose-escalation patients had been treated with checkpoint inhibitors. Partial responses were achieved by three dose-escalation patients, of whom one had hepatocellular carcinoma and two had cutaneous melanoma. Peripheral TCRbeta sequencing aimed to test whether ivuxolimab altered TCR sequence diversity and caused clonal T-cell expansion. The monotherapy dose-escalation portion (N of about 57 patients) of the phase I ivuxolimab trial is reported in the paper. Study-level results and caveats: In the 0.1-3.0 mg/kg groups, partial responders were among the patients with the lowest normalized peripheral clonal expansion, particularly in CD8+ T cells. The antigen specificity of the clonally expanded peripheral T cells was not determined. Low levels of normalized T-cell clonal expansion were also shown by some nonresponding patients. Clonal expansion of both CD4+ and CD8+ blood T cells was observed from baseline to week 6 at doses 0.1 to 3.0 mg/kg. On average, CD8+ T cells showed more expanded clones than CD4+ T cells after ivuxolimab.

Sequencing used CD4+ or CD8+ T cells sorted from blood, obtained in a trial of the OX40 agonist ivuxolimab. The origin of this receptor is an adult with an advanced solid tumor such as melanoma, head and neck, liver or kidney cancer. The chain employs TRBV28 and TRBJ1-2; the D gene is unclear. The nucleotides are TGTGCCAGCAGACACCGACCGGGAACCCGGGGCTATGGCTACACCTTC. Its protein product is CASRHRPGTRGYGYTF.